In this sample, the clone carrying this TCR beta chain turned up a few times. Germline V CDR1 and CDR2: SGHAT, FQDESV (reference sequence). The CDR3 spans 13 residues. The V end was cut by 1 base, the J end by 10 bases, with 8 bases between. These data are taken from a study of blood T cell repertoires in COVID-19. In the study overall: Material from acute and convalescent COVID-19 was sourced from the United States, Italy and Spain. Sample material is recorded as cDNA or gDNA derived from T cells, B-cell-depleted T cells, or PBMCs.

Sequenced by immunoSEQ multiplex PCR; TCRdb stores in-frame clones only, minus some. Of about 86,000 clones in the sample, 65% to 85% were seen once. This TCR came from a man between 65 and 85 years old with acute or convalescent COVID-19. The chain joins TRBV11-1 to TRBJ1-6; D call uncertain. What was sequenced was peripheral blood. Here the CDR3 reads CASSLETSSPLHF. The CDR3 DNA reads TGTGCCAGCAGCTTAGAAACATCGTCACCCCTCCACTTT.